The 12 T cell receptor beta chains reported below all come from one sample, sequenced in a study of shared clonotypes between healthy human individuals. Sequencing used immunoSEQ multiplex PCR; TCRdb keeps in-frame clones, though not all of them. The sample yields about 610,000 clones, approximately 97% seen once. Sequencing used naive CD4+ T cells sorted from blood. As for subset: CD45RA+ positively selected. The receptors come from a woman under 40 in good health.

This clone was seen once. The chain has TRBV19 and TRBJ1-2; no definite D call. Per germline, CDR1 LNHDA and CDR2 SQIVND (reference sequence). The CDR3 has 14 residues. Trimming pared 3 bases from V and 5 bases from J, leaving 13 bases between. CDR3 nucleotide sequence: TGTGCCAGTAGTATGGCCCTCCGGCCGTATGGCTACACCTTC. This encodes CASSMALRPYGYTF.

A single count supports this clone. The chain joins TRBV15 to TRBJ2-7; tentative D call: TRBD1 (6 bases). V was cut by 9 bases and J by 4 bases, with 13 bases left in between. Looked up from germline, CDR1 is LNHNV and CDR2 is YYDKDF (reference sequence). This CDR3 spans 12 amino acids. CDR3 sequence reads: CATGTKYYEQYF. The CDR3 DNA sequence: TGTGCCACAGGGACAAAATATTACGAGCAGTACTTC.

Written as DNA, the CDR3 is TGTGCCAGCGGGAGGACCCCTGACACCGGGGAGCTGTTTTTT. Protein product: CASGRTPDTGELFF. This sequence joins TRBV7-9 and TRBJ2-2; weak D call: TRBD2 (6 bases). The CDR3 totals 14 residues. Germline loops: CDR1 SEHNR, CDR2 FQNEAQ (reference sequence). Trimming pared 8 bases from V and 3 bases from J, leaving 13 bases between.

The V and J genes are TRBV5-1 and TRBJ1-1; 8 bases match TRBD1. This CDR3 region has 18 residues. Per germline, CDR1 SGHRS and CDR2 YFSETQ. V lost 2 bases to trimming and J lost 0 bases; unmatched junction nucleotides: 12. CDR3 in amino acids: CASSFIATGGAMNTEAFF. The CDR3 bases are TGCGCCAGCAGCTTCATAGCCACAGGGGGGGCGATGAACACTGAAGCTTTCTTT.

This rearrangement joins TRBV5-1 to TRBJ2-7; 9 bases are shared with TRBD2. The J segment lost 4 bases and the V segment lost 2 bases, leaving 7 bases of the junction unmatched. The CDR3 totals 15 residues. Germline CDR1 SGHRS, CDR2 YFSETQ. Here the CDR3 DNA reads TGCGCCAGCAGCTTCCGCGGGAGGGTGGGGTACGAGCAGTACTTC. Its protein product is CASSFRGRVGYEQYF.

This clone has only one observation. The rearrangement links TRBV5-1 to TRBJ2-5; TRBD2 aligns across 10 bases. The DNA matches TRBJ2-7 better at its end, which makes the J call doubtful. Germline CDR1 reads SGHRS; CDR2 reads YFSETQ. The CDR3 is 14 residues long. The CDR3 region has the DNA TGCGCCAGCCGGAAAACTAGCGGGGCCTACGAGCAGTACTTC. The encoded protein is CASRKTSGAYEQYF.

Written as DNA, the CDR3 is TGTGCCAGCAGCTTGGGGACACCAGGGGGAGAGCAGTACTTC. It yields the protein CASSLGTPGGEQYF. This chain links TRBV5-4 with TRBJ2-7, with 7 bases matching TRBD1. Germline trimming cut 0 bases from V and 7 bases from J; bases unmatched to any gene: 7. There are 14 residues in the CDR3. Germline CDR1 SGHNT, CDR2 YYREEE (reference sequence).

CDR3 protein: CASSLGGAVARWDTQYF. The CDR3 DNA reads TGTGCCAGCAGCTTGGGAGGCGCAGTCGCGAGGTGGGATACGCAGTATTTT. The chain links TRBV5-6 to TRBJ2-3; the D is unclear. V was trimmed by 0 bases and J by 6 bases, leaving 20 bases between them. This CDR3 has 17 residues. Germline CDR1 reads SGHDT; CDR2 reads YYEEEE.

This chain links TRBV25-1 with TRBJ1-1; no clear D. CDR1 and CDR2 from the germline V gene are MGHDK and SYGVNS. The CDR3 has 13 amino acids. V gave up 4 bases and J gave up 6 bases, with 12 bases separating them. CDR3 sequence: CASSVPGIPEAFF. The DNA of the CDR3 is TGTGCCAGCAGTGTTCCGGGGATTCCTGAAGCTTTCTTT.

The rearrangement uses TRBV2 and TRBJ1-4; 10 nucleotides agree with TRBD1. After removal of 6 bases from V and 7 bases from J, the junction contained 5 bases not matched to a gene. Looked up from germline, CDR1 is SNHLY and CDR2 is FYNNEI. This CDR3 has 14 amino acids. The CDR3 DNA reads TGTGCCAGCAGGAGGACAGGGGGGCTTGAAAAACTGTTTTTT. As protein: CASRRTGGLEKLFF.

This chain links TRBV7-9 with TRBJ2-1; no definite D call. The V end was cut by 3 bases, the J end by 0 bases, with 9 bases between. Germline V lookup: CDR1 SEHNR, CDR2 FQNEAQ (reference sequence). The CDR3 extends over 15 amino acids. As DNA, the CDR3 is TGTGCCAGCAGCTTTCGCGCCAGCTCCTACAATGAGCAGTTCTTC. Translation: CASSFRASSYNEQFF.

The gene calls are TRBV20-1 and TRBJ2-1; D is uncertain. The V end was cut by 4 bases, the J end by 7 bases, with 8 bases between. There are 11 residues in the CDR3. CDR1 and CDR2 (germline): DFQATT, SNEGSKA (reference sequence). The CDR3 DNA reads TGCAGTGCTAAGTCCAAAAATGAGCAGTTCTTC. Protein sequence: CSAKSKNEQFF.